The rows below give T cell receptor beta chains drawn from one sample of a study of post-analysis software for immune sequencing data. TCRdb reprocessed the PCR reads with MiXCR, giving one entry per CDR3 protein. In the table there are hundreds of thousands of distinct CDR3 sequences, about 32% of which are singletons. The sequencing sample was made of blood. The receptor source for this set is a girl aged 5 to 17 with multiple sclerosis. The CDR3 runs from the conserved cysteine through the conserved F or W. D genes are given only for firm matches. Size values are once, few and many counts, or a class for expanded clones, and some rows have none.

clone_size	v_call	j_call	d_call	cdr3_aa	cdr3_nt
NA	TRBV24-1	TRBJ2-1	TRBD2	CATSDLNGLAGSNEQFF	TGTGCCACCAGTGATTTGAACGGACTAGCGGGGTCCAATGAGCAGTTCTTC
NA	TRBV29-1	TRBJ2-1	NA	CSVEQTSSYNEQFF	TGCAGCGTGGAACAGACGAGCTCCTACAATGAGCAGTTCTTC
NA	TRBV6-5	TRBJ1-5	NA	CATRGAGTQGPQHF	TGTGCCACCCGGGGCGCAGGGACCCAAGGGCCCCAGCATTTT
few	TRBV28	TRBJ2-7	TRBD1	CASSSTGFNKREQYF	TGTGCCAGCAGTTCGACAGGGTTCAATAAGCGCGAGCAGTACTTC
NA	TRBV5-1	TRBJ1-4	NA	CASSALGGGPTNEKRFF	TGCGCCAGCAGCGCCCTTGGGGGTGGACCAACTAATGAAAAACGGTTTTTT
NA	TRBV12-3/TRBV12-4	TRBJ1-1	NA	CASSVQERAEAFF	TGTGCCAGCAGCGTCCAAGAGCGAGCTGAAGCTTTCTTT
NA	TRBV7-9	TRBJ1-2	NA	CASSHPDRPFYGYTF	TGTGCCAGCAGCCACCCCGACAGGCCTTTCTATGGCTACACCTTC
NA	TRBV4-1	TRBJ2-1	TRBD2	CASSQDSGGLDEQFF	TGCGCCAGCAGCCAAGATTCGGGGGGGTTGGATGAGCAGTTCTTC
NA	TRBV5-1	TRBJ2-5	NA	CASSLGVEETQYF	TGCGCCAGCAGCTTGGGAGTGGAAGAGACCCAGTACTTC
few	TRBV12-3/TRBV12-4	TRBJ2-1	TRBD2	CASSTMGLAENEQFF	TGTGCCAGCAGCACCATGGGACTAGCGGAGAATGAGCAGTTCTTC
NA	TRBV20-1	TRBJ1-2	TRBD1	CSATNPQGAEGYTF	TGCAGTGCGACCAACCCGCAGGGGGCAGAGGGCTACACCTTC
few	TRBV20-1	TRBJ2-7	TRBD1	CSARGMTGGSEQYF	TGCAGTGCTAGAGGAATGACAGGGGGTAGCGAGCAGTACTTC
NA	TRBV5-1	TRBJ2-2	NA	CASLGIPGTGELFF	TGCGCCAGTTTGGGGATTCCGGGGACCGGGGAGCTGTTTTTT
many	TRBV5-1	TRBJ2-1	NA	CASSPVTGGTHNEQFF	TGCGCCAGCAGCCCGGTTACCGGTGGCACCCACAATGAGCAGTTCTTC
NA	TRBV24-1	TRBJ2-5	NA	CATSDSPARGETQYF	TGTGCCACCAGTGATTCCCCCGCAAGAGGGGAGACCCAGTACTTC
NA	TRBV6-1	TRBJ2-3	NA	CASSGQALNTDTQYF	TGTGCCAGCAGTGGCCAAGCACTAAACACAGATACGCAGTATTTT
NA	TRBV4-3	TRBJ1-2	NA	CASSQEIRGGYTF	TGCGCCAGCAGCCAAGAGATCAGGGGCGGCTACACCTTC
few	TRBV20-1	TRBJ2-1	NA	CSARANSIGEQFF	TGCAGTGCTAGAGCCAACAGCATAGGGGAGCAGTTCTTC
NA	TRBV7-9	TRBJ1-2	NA	CASSSEVGPYGYTF	TGTGCCAGCAGCTCAGAAGTTGGGCCCTATGGCTACACCTTC
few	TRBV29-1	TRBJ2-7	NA	CSVAGTSVGEQYF	TGCAGCGTCGCCGGGACTTCCGTTGGCGAGCAGTACTTC
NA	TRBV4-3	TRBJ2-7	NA	CASSQGLGSGTTYEQYF	TGCGCCAGCAGCCAAGGGTTAGGGAGCGGAACCACCTACGAGCAGTACTTC
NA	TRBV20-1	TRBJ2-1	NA	CSARGDESSYNEQFF	TGCAGTGCTCGTGGGGACGAGAGCTCCTACAATGAGCAGTTCTTC
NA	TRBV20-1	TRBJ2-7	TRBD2	CSARGAVIAGSSYEQYF	TGCAGTGCTAGAGGGGCTGTAATAGCGGGATCCAGTTACGAGCAGTACTTC
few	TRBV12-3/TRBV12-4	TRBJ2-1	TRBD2	CASSSLSGSREQFF	TGTGCCAGCAGTTCCCTGAGCGGGAGCAGAGAGCAGTTCTTC
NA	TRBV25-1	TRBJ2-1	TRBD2	CASSGTSAGNEQFF	TGTGCCAGCAGTGGGACTAGCGCTGGCAATGAGCAGTTCTTC
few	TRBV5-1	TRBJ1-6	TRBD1	CASSFDRDNSPLHF	TGCGCCAGCAGCTTTGACAGGGATAATTCACCCCTCCACTTT
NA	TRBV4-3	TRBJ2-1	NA	CASSLQANTYNEQFF	TGCGCCAGCAGCCTACAGGCGAACACCTACAATGAGCAGTTCTTC
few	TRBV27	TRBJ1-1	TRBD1	CASSRGTGGDGEAFF	TGTGCCAGCAGCAGAGGGACAGGGGGCGATGGTGAAGCTTTCTTT
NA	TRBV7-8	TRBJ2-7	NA	CASLPGGPPYEQYF	TGTGCCAGCCTCCCCGGAGGGCCCCCCTACGAGCAGTACTTC
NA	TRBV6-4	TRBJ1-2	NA	CASSDRDTAFNYGYTF	TGTGCCAGCAGTGACAGGGACACTGCTTTTAACTATGGCTACACCTTC
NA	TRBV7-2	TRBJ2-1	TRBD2	CASSFGLGYNEQFF	TGTGCCAGCAGCTTCGGACTAGGTTACAATGAGCAGTTCTTC
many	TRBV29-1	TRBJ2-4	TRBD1	CSVRGQGYIQYF	TGCAGCGTCCGCGGACAGGGGTACATTCAGTACTTC
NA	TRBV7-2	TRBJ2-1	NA	CASSLFGARYEQFF	TGTGCCAGCAGCTTATTTGGGGCGAGGTATGAGCAGTTCTTC
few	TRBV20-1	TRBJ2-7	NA	CSAKNGGVPEQYF	TGCAGTGCTAAAAACGGGGGAGTCCCCGAGCAGTACTTC